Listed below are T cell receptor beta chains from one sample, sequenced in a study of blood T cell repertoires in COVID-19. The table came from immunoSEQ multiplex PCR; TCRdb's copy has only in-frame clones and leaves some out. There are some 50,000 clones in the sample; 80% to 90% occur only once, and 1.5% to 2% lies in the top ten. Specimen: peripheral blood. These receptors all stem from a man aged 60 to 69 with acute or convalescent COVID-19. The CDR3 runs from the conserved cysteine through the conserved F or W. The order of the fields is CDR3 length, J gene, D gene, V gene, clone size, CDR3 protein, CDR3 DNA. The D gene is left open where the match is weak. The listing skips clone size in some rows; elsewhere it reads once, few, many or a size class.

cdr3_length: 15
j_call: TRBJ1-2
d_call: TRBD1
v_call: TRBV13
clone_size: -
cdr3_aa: CASSSGQGALYGYTF
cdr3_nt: TGTGCCAGCAGCTCCGGACAGGGGGCCCTCTATGGCTACACCTTC

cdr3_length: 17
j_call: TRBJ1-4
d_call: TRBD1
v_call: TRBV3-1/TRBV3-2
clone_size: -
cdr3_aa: CASSQHPQTGKNEKLFF
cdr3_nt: TGTGCCAGCAGCCAACACCCCCAGACAGGGAAGAATGAAAAACTGTTTTTT

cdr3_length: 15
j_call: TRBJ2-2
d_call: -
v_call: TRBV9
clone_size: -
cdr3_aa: CASSVGPLNTGELFF
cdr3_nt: TGTGCCAGCAGCGTAGGGCCGCTGAACACCGGGGAGCTGTTTTTT

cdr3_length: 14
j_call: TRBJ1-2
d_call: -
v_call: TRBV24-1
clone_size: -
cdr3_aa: CATSDGGTLGGYTF
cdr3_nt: TGTGCCACCAGTGATGGCGGGACTCTGGGTGGCTACACCTTC

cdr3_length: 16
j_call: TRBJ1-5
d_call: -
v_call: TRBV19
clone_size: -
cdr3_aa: CASSIFGGTGNQPQHF
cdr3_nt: TGTGCCAGTAGTATTTTCGGGGGAACAGGAAATCAGCCCCAGCATTTT

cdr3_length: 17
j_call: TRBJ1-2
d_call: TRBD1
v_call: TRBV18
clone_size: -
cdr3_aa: CASSPGQGTPFYYGYTF
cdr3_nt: TGTGCCAGCTCACCTGGACAGGGGACCCCATTTTACTATGGCTACACCTTC

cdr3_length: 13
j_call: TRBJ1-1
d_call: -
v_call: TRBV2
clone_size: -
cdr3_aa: CASKLELNTEAFF
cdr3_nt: TGTGCCAGCAAACTCGAGCTGAACACTGAAGCTTTCTTT

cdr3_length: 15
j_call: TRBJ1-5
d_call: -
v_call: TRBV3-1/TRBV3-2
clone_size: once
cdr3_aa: CASSVTGFGNQPQHF
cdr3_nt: TGTGCCAGCAGTGTTACAGGGTTCGGCAATCAGCCCCAGCATTTT

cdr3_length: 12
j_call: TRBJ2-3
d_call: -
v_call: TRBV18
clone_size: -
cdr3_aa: CASSPGGDTQYF
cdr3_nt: TGTGCCAGCTCACCTGGGGGGGATACGCAGTATTTT

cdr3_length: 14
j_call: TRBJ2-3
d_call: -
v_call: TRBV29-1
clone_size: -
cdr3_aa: CSVEARGGTDTQYF
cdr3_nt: TGCAGCGTTGAAGCCAGGGGCGGTACAGATACGCAGTATTTT

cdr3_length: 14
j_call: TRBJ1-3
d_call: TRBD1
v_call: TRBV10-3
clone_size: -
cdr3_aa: CAIGVDREGNTIYF
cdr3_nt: TGTGCCATCGGGGTTGACAGGGAGGGAAACACCATATATTTT

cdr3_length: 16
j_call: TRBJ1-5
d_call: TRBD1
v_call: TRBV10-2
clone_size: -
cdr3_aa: CASNQGQGASNQPQHF
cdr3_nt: TGCGCCAGTAACCAGGGACAGGGGGCGAGCAATCAGCCCCAGCATTTT

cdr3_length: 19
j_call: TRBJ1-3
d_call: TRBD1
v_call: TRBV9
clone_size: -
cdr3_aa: CASSAYRDRGKDIGNTIYF
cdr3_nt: TGTGCCAGCAGCGCGTACCGGGACAGGGGAAAAGATATAGGAAACACCATATATTTT

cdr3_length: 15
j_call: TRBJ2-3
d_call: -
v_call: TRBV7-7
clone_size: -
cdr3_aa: CASSLRGSGTDTQYF
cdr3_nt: TGTGCTAGCAGCTTACGGGGTTCGGGCACAGATACGCAGTATTTT

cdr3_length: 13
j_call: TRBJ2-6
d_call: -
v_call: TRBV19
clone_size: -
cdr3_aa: CASSPTGPPTLTF
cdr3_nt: TGTGCCAGTAGCCCTACAGGGCCCCCCACCCTGACTTTC

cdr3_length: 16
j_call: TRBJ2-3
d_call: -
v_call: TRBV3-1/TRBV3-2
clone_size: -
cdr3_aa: CASSQRGGLRTDTQYF
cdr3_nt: TGTGCCAGCAGCCAACGAGGGGGACTACGCACAGATACGCAGTATTTT

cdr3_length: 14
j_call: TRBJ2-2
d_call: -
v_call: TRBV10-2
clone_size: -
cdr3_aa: CASRGSGYTGELFF
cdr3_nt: TGCGCCAGCAGGGGGTCGGGGTACACCGGGGAGCTGTTTTTT

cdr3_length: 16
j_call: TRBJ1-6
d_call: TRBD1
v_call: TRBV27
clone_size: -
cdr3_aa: CASGKSQTGRNSPLHF
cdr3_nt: TGTGCCAGCGGAAAATCTCAGACAGGGAGAAATTCACCCCTCCACTTT

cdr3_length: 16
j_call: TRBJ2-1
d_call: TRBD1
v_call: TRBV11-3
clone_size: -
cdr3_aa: CASSLGGQGRYNEQFF
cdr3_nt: TGTGCCAGCAGCTTAGGGGGACAGGGGCGGTACAATGAGCAGTTCTTC

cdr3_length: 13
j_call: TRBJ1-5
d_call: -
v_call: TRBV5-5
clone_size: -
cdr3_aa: CASSVYSNQPQHF
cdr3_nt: TGTGCCAGCAGCGTATATAGCAATCAGCCCCAGCATTTT

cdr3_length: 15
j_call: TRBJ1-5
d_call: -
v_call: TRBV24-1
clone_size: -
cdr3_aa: CATSVGQGMGQPQHF
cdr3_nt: TGTGCCACCAGTGTCGGGCAGGGGATGGGACAGCCCCAGCATTTT

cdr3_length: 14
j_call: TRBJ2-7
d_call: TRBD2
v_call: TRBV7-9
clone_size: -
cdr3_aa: CASSLMGLAYEQYF
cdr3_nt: TGTGCCAGCAGCTTAATGGGACTAGCCTACGAGCAGTACTTC